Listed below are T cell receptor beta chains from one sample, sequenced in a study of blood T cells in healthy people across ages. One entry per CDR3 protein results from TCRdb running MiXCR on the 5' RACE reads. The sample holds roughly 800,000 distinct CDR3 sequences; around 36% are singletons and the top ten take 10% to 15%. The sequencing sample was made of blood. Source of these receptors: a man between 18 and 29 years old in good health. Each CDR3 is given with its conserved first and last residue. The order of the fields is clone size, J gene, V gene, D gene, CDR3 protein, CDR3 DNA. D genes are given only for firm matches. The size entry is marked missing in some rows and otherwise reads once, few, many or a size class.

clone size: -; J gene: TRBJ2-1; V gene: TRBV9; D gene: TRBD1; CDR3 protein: CASSVGGQGDEQFF; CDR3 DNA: TGTGCCAGCAGCGTAGGAGGACAGGGGGATGAGCAGTTCTTC
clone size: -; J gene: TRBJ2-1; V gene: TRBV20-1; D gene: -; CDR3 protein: CSASGRGTYEQFF; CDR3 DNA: TGCAGTGCTAGCGGCAGGGGTACCTACGAGCAGTTCTTC
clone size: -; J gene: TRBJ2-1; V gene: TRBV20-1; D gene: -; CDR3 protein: CSARRPDSSYNEQFF; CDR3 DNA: TGCAGTGCCCGCAGACCCGACAGCTCCTACAATGAGCAGTTCTTC
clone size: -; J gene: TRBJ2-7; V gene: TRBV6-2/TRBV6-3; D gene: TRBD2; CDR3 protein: CASSYSTTSGDFYEQYF; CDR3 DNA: TGTGCCAGCAGTTACTCGACGACTAGCGGGGACTTTTACGAGCAGTACTTC
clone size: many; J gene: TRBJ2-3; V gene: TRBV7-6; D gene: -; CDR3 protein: CASSLAITDTQYF; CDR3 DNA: TGTGCCAGCAGCTTAGCCATCACAGATACGCAGTATTTT
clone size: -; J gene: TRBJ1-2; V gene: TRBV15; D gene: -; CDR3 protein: CATSRGVGAAYGYTF; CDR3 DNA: TGTGCCACCAGCAGAGGCGTTGGCGCAGCCTATGGCTACACCTTC
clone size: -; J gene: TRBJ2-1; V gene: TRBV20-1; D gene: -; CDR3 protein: CSARDKGQVSVRREQFF; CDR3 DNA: TGCAGTGCTAGAGATAAGGGACAAGTCTCTGTACGAAGGGAGCAGTTCTTC
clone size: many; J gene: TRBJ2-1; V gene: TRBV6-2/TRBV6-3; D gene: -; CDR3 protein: CASGLDSYNEQFF; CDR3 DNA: TGTGCCAGCGGGCTAGACTCCTACAATGAGCAGTTCTTC
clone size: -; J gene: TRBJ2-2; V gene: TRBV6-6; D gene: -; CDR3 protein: CASIPRGQNTGELFF; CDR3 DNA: TGTGCCAGCATTCCACGGGGACAGAACACCGGGGAGCTGTTTTTT
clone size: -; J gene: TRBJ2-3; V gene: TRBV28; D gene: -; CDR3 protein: CASSFDLPNTDTQYF; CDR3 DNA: TGTGCCAGCAGTTTTGACCTTCCGAACACAGATACGCAGTATTTT
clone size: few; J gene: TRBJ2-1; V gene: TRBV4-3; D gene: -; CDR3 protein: CASSPRPRVDANEQFF; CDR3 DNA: TGCGCCAGCAGCCCAAGGCCCAGGGTCGATGCCAATGAGCAGTTCTTC